One sample yielded the 5 T cell receptor beta chains listed below, sequenced in a study of blood T cell repertoires in COVID-19. Profiled with immunoSEQ multiplex PCR; TCRdb holds only in-frame clones, not every one. The table includes roughly 100,000 clones, about 90% detected once. Sequences were obtained from peripheral blood. The receptors stem from a man between 45 and 60 years old with COVID-19, enrolled during active disease.

This chain connects TRBV2 to TRBJ2-7; TRBD1 matches at 8 bases. Germline V gives CDR1 SNHLY, CDR2 FYNNEI. The CDR3 is 16 residues long. J was trimmed by 1 base and V by 2 bases; bases with no gene match: 7. CDR3 sequence reads: CASSEHPDRVSYEQYF. The CDR3 coding sequence is TGTGCCAGCAGTGAACACCCGGACAGGGTTTCCTACGAGCAGTACTTC. The full variable domain, with the rest looked up from reference TRBV2 and TRBJ2-7, is EPEVTQTPSHQVTQMGQEVILRCVPISNHLYFYWYRQILGQKVEFLVSFYNNEISEKSEIFDDQFSVERPDGSNFTLKIRSTKLEDSAMYFCASSEHPDRVSYEQYFGPGTRLTVT.

This clone was recorded a few times. The chain combines TRBV3-1 (or the pseudogene TRBV3-2) with TRBJ2-2, with D perhaps matching TRBD1 (6 bases). The CDR3 consists of 13 residues. CDR1 and CDR2 from the germline V gene are LGHDT and YNNKEL (reference sequence). Deletions cut 4 bases from V and 7 bases from J, with 10 bases between. The CDR3 DNA reads TGTGCCAGCAGCCCAGGGGTATTCGGGGAGCTGTTTTTT. Its protein is CASSPGVFGELFF.

This chain joins TRBV4-2 and TRBJ2-1, with TRBD1 matching 10 bases. V shed 3 bases and J 4 bases; nucleotides not matched to a gene: 9. Germline lookup yields CDR1 LGHNA and CDR2 YNFKEQ. This CDR3 spans 17 amino acids. The DNA of the CDR3 is TGTGCCAGCAGCCAGCTTTGGGGGACAGGGGCTTACAATGAGCAGTTCTTC. This encodes CASSQLWGTGAYNEQFF.

In nucleotides, the CDR3 is TGTGCCAGTAGGCAAGAACACAGGGGGCGCGGTCAGCCCCAGCATTTT. Its protein is CASRQEHRGRGQPQHF. The chain is built from TRBV19 and TRBJ1-5; TRBD1 agrees at 9 bases. The CDR3 extends over 16 amino acids. From germline, CDR1 is LNHDA and CDR2 SQIVND (reference sequence). The V segment lost 6 bases and the J segment 6 bases; nucleotides outside the gene matches: 12.

The genes are TRBV3-1 (or the pseudogene TRBV3-2) and TRBJ1-3; D might be TRBD1 (6 bases). V was cut by 4 bases and J by 4 bases, with 11 bases left in between. Germline assignment: CDR1 LGHDT and CDR2 YNNKEL (reference sequence). There are 14 residues in the CDR3. CDR3 nucleotides: TGTGCCAGCAGCCGCCAGGGGCAAGGAAACACCATATATTTT. As protein: CASSRQGQGNTIYF.